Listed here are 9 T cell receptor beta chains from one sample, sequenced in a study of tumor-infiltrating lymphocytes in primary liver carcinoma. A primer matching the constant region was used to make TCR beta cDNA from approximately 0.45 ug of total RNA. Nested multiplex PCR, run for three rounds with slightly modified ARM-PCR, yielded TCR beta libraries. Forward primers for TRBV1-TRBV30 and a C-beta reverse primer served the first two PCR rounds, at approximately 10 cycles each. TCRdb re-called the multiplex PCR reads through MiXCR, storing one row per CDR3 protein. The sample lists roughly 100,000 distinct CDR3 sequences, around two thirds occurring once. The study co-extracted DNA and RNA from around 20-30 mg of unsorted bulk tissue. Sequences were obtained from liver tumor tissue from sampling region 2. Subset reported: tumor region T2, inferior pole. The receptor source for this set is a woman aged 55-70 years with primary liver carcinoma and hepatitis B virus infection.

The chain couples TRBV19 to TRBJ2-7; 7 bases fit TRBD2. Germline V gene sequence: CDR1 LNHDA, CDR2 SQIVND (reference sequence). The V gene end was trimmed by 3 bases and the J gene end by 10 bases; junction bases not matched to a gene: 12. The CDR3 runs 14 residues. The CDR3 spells CASSIYATSVDQYF. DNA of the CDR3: TGTGCCAGTAGTATTTACGCAACTAGCGTCGATCAGTACTTC.

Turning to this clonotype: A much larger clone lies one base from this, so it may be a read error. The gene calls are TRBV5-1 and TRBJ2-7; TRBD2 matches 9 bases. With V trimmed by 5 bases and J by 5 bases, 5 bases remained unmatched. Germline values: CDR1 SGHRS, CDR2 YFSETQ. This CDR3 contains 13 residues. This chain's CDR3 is CASRNLAGNEQYF. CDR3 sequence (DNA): TGCGCCAGCAGAAATCTAGCGGGAAACGAGCAGTACTTC.

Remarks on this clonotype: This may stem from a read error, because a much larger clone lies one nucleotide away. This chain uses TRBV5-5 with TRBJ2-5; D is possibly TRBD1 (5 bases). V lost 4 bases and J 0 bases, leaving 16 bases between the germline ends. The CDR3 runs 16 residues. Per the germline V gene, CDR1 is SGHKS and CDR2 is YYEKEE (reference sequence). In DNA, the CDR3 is TGTGCCAGCAGCCCACCGGCAGGGATCTACCAAGAGACCCAGTACTTC. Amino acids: CASSPPAGIYQETQYF.

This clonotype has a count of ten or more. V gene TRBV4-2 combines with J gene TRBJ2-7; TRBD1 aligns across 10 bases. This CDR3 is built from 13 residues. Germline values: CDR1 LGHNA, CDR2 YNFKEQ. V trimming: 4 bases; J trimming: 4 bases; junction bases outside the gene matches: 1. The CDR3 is CASSRDRGYEQYF. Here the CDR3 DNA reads TGTGCCAGCAGCCGGGACAGGGGTTACGAGCAGTACTTC.

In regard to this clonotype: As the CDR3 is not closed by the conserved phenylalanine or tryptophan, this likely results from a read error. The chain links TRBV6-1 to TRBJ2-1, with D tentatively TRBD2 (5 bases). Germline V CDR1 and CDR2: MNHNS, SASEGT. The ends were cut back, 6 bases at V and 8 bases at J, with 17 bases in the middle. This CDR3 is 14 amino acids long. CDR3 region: CASSNNGMAHEQFL. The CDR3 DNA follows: TGTGCCAGCAGCAATAACGGGATGGCCCATGAGCAGTTCTTA.

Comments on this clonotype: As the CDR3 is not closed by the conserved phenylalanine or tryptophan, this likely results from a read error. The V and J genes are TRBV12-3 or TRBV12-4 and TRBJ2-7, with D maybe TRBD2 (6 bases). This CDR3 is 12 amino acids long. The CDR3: CASSPTSYEQYL. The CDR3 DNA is TGCGCCAGCAGCCCGACTAGCTACGAGCAGTACCTC.

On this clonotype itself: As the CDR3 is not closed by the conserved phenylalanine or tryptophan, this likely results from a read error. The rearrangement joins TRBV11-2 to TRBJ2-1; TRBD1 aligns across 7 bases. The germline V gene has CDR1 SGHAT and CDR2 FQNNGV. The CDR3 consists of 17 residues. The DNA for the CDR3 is TGTGCTAGCAGCTTACGACCGGGACAGAGATTCCACAATGAGCAGTTCTTA. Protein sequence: CASSLRPGQRFHNEQFL.

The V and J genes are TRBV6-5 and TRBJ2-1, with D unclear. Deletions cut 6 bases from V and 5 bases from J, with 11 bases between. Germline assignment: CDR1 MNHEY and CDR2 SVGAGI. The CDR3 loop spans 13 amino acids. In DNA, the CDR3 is TGTGCCAGCAGCCCATTTGACGACAATGAGCAGTTCTTC. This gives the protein CASSPFDDNEQFF.

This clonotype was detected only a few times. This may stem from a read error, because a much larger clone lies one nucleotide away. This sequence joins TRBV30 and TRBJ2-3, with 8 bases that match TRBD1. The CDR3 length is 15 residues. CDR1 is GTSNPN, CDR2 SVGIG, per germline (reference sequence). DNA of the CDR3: TGTGTCTGGAGCAGACAGGGGTCGGGCACAGATACGCAGTATTTT. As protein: CVWSRQGSGTDTQYF.